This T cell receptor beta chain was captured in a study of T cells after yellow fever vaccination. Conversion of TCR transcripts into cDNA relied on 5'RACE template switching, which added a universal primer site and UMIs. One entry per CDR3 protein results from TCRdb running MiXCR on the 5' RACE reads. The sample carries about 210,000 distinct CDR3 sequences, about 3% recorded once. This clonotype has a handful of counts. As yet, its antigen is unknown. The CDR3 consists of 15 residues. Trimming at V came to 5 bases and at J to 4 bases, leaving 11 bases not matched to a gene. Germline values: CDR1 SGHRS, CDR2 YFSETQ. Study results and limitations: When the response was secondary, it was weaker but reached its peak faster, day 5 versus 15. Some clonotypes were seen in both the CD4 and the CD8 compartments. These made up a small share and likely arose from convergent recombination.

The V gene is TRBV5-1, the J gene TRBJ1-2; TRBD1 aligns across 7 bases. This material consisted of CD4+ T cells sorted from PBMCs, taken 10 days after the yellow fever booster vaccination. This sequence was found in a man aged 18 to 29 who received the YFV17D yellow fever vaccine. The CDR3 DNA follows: TGCGCCAGCAGGACAGGGCAGGCTATGCTCTATGGCTACACCTTC. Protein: CASRTGQAMLYGYTF.